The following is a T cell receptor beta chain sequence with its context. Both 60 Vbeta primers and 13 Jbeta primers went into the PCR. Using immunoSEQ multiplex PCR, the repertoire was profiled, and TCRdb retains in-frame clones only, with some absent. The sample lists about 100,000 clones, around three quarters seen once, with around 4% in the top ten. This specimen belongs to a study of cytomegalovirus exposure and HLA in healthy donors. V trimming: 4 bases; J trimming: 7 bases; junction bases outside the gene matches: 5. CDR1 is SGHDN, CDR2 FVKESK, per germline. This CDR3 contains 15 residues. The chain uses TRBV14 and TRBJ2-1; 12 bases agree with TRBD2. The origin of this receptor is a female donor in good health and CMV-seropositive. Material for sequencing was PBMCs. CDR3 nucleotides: TGTGCCAGCAGCCCTGGACTAGCGGGGACGAATGAGCAGTTCTTC. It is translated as CASSPGLAGTNEQFF. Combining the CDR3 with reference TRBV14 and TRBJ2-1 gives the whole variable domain EAGVTQFPSHSVIEKGQTVTLRCDPISGHDNLYWYRRVMGKEIKFLLHFVKESKQDESGMPNNRFLAERTGGTYSTLKVQPAELEDSGVYFCASSPGLAGTNEQFFGPGTRLTVL.